The 3 T cell receptor beta chains in this list originate from one sample, sequenced in a study of post-analysis software for immune sequencing data (dated by TCRdb to the mid-2010s). The paper's findings and limits, for the study overall: Patients showed significantly higher frequencies than controls for several TRBV segments, among them TRBV5-6, TRBV5-1 and TRBV20-1.

Library generation was performed with PCR. Data came from an Illumina HiSeq 2500. Unique molecular identifiers were incorporated into TCR beta cDNA libraries to reduce PCR and sequencing biases. TCRdb cleaned the public reads at Q25 with fastp, built clones with MiXCR and kept in-frame beta chains. When rows share a CDR3 protein, they turn into one entry using the most common DNA and genes. This sample gives about 200,000 distinct CDR3 sequences in total; over 25% of them show up just once. The ten largest clones represent 3% to 3.5% of the sample. Antigen specificity for these receptors is unknown. The material sequenced was blood. Receptors originate from a girl younger than 18 with multiple sclerosis.

The sample holds many counts of this clonotype. The V gene is TRBV15, the J gene TRBJ2-4; no definite D call. Germline lookup yields CDR1 LNHNV and CDR2 YYDKDF (reference sequence). The V and J ends lost 5 bases and 8 bases respectively, with 10 bases between them. CDR3 length: 12 amino acids. The CDR3 is CATSVVGDIQYF. CDR3 DNA: TGTGCCACCAGCGTCGTAGGAGACATTCAGTACTTC. The full variable domain, completed using reference TRBV15 and TRBJ2-4, is DAMVIQNPRYQVTQFGKPVTLSCSQTLNHNVMYWYQQKSSQAPKLLFHYYDKDFNNEADTPDNFQSRRPNTSFCFLDIRSPGLGDTAMYLCATSVVGDIQYFGAGTRLSVL.

Notes on this clonotype: This may arise from a read error, as a much more abundant clone is one base away. V usage is TRBV5-6 and J usage is TRBJ2-1; D remains unclear. The CDR3 is made up of 13 amino acids. The germline CDR1 and CDR2 sequences are SGHDT and YYEEEE. V was cut by 6 bases and J by 5 bases, with 12 bases left in between. This chain's CDR3 is CASTYGGNNEQFF. The CDR3 coding sequence is TGTGCCAGCACCTATGGTGGTAACAATGAGCAGTTCTTC.

DNA for the CDR3: TGTGCCAGCAGCTTAATGGCAGGGGGGGACACCGGGGAGCTGTTTTTT. Amino acid sequence: CASSLMAGGDTGELFF. The rearrangement links TRBV7-3 to TRBJ2-2; D possibly matches TRBD1 or TRBD2 (7 bases each). The CDR3 has 16 residues. Trimming left V 1 base short and J 3 bases short, with 12 bases between. The germline CDR1 and CDR2 sequences are SGHTA and FQGTGA.